Reported below is one TCR beta chain. These data originate in a study of blood T cell repertoires in COVID-19. As for the study in general: Whether acute or convalescent, the COVID-19 samples came from the United States, Italy and Spain. Sources were T cells, B-cell-depleted T cells, or PBMCs; the material itself was cDNA or gDNA.

As handled by the study authors: Cell counts per sample came from amplifying reference gene primers. Clones were sequenced by immunoSEQ multiplex PCR, and TCRdb holds only the in-frame ones, with some missing. D and trimming come from the DNA, and the V and J calls and clone size come from that table. The table has 110,000 to 150,000 clones, around 90% seen once. CDR1 and CDR2 from the germline V gene are SQVTM and ANQGSEA. The CDR3 totals 14 residues. V lost 7 bases to trimming and J lost 2 bases, with 15 bases between them. The receptor was derived from an older man with acute or convalescent COVID-19. The chain has TRBV29-1 and TRBJ2-1, with D possibly matching TRBD1 (6 bases). Sample: peripheral blood. This CDR3 reads CSAPGPGAYNEQFF. CDR3 nucleotide sequence: TGCAGCGCCCCTGGGCCAGGGGCCTACAATGAGCAGTTCTTC.